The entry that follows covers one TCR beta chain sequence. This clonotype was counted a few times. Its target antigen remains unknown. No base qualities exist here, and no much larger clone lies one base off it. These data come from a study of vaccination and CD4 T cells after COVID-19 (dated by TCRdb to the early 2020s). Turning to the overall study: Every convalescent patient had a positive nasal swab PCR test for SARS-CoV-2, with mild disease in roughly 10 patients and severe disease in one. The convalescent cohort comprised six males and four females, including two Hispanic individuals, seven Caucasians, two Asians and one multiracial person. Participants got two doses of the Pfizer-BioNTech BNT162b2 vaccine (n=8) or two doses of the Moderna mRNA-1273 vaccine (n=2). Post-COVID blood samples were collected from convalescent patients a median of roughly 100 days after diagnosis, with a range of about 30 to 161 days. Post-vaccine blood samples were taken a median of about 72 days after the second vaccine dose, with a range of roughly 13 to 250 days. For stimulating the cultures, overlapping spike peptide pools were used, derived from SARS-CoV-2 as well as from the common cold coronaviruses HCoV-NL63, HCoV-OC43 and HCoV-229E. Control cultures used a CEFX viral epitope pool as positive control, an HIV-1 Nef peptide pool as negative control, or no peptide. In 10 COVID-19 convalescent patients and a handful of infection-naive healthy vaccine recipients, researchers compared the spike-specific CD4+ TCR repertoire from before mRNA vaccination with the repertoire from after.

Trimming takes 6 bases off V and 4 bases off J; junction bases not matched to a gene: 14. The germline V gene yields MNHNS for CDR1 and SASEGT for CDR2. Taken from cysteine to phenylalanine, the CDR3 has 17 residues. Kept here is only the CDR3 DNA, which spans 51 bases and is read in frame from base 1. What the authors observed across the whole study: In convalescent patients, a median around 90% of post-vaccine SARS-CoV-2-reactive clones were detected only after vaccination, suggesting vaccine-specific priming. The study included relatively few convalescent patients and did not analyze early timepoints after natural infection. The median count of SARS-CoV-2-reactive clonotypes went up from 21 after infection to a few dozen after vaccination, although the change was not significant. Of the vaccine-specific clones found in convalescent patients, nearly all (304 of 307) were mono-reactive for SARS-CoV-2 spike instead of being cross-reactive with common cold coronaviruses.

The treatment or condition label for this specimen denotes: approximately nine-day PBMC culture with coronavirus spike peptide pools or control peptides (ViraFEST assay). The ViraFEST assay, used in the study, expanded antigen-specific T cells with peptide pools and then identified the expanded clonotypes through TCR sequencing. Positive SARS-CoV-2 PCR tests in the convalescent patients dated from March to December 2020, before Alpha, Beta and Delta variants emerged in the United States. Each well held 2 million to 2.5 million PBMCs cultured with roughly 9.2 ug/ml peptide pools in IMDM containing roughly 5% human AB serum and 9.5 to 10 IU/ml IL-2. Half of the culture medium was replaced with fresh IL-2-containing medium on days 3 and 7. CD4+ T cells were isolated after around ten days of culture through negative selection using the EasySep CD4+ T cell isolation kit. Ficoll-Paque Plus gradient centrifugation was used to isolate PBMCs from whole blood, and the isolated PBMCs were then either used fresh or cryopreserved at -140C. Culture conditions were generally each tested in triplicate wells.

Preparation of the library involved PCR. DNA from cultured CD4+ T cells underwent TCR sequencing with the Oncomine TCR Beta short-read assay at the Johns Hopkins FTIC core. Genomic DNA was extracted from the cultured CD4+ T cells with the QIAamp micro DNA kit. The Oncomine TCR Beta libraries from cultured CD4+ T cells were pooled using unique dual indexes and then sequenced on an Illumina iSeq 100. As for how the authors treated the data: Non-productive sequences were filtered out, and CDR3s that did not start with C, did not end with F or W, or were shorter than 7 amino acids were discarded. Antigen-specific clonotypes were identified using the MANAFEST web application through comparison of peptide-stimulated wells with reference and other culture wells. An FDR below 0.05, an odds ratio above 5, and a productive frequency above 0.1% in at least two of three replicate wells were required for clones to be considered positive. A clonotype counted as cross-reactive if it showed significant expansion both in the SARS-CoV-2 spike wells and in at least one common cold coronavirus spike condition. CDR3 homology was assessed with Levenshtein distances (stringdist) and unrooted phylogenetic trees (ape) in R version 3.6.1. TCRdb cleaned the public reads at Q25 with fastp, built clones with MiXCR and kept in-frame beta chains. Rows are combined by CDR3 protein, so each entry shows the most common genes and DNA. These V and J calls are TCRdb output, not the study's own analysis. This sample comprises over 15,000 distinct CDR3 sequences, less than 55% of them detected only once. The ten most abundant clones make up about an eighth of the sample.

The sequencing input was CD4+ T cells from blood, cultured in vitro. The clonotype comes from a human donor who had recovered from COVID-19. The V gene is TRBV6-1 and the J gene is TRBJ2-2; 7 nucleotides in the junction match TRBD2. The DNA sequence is TGTGCCAGCAGGGAGCAACCCGGACTAGTGGGCACCGGGGAGCTGTTTTTT. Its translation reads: CASREQPGLVGTGELFF.